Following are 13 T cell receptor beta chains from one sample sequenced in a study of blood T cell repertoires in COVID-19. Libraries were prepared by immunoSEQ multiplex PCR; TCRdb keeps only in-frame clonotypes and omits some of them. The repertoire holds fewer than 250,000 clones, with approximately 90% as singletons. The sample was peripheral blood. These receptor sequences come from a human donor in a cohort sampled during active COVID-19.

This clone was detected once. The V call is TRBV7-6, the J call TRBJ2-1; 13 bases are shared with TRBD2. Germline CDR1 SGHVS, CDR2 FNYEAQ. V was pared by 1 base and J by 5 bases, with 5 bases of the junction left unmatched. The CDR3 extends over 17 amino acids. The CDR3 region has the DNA TGTGCCAGCAGCTTAGTGGGGACTAGCGGGGCCAACAATGAGCAGTTCTTC. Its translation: CASSLVGTSGANNEQFF.

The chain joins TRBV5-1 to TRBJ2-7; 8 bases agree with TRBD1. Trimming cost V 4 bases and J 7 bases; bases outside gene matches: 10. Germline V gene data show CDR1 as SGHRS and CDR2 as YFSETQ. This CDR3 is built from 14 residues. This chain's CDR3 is CASSERTGTGEQYF. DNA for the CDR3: TGCGCCAGCAGCGAAAGGACAGGGACGGGTGAGCAGTACTTC.

DNA for the CDR3: TGCAGCGCCGGACGGACAGGTCGGGAGCAGTACTTC. This sequence encodes CSAGRTGREQYF. This rearrangement joins TRBV29-1 to TRBJ2-7; 7 bases agree with TRBD1. In germline, CDR1 is SQVTM, CDR2 ANQGSEA. This CDR3 comprises 12 residues. Unmatched junction bases numbered 10, after V lost 7 bases and J lost 7 bases.

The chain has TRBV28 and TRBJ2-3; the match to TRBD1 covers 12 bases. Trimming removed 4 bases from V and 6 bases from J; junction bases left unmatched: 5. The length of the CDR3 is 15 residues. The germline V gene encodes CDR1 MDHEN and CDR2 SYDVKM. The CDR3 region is CASSSPGQGADTQYF. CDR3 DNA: TGTGCCAGCAGTTCGCCGGGACAGGGGGCCGATACGCAGTATTTT.

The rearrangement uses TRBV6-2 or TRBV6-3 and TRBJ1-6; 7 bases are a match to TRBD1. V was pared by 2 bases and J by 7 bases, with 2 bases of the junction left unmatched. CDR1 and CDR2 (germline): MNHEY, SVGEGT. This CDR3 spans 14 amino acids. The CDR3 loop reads CASSYGTDNSPLHF. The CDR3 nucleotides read TGTGCCAGCAGTTACGGGACAGACAATTCACCCCTCCACTTT.

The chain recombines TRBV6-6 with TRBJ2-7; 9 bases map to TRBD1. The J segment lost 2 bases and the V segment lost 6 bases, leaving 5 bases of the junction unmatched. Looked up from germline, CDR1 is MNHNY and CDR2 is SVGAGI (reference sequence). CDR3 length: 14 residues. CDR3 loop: CASSLTGGTYEQYF. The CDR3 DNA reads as TGTGCCAGCAGCTTAACAGGGGGCACCTACGAGCAGTACTTC.

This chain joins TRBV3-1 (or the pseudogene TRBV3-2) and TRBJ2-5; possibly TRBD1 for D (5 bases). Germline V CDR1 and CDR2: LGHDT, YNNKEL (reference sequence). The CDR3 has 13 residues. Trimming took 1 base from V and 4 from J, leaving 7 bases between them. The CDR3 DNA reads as TGTGCCAGCAGCCAAGGCAGGGCAGAGACCCAGTACTTC. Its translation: CASSQGRAETQYF.

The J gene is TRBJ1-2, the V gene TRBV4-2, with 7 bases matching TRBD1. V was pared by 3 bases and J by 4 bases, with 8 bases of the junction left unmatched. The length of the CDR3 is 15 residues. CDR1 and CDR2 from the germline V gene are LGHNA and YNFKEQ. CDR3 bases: TGTGCCAGCAGCCAGCCGGGACAGCAAGCCTATGGCTACACCTTC. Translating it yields CASSQPGQQAYGYTF.

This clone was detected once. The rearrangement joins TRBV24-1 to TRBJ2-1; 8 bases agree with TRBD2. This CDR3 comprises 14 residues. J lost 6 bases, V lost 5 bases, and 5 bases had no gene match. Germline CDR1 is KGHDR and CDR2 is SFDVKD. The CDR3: CATSGTGGSNEQFF. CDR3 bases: TGTGCCACCAGTGGGACGGGAGGGAGCAATGAGCAGTTCTTC.

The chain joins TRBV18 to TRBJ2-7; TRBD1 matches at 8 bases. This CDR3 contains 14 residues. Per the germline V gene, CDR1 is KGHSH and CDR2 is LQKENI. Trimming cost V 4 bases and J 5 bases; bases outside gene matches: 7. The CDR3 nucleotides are TGTGCCAGCTCACTATCGGGACAGGAAAACGAGCAGTACTTC. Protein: CASSLSGQENEQYF.

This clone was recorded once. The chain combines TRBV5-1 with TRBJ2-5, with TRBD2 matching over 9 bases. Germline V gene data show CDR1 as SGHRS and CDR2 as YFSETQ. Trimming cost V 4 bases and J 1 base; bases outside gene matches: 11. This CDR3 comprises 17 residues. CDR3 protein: CASSLPGSGGSQETQYF. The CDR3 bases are TGCGCCAGCAGCCTCCCGGGAAGCGGGGGGTCCCAAGAGACCCAGTACTTC. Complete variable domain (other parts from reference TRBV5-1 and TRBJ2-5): KAGVTQTPRYLIKTRGQQVTLSCSPISGHRSVSWYQQTPGQGLQFLFEYFSETQRNKGNFPGRFSGRQFSNSRSEMNVSTLELGDSALYLCASSLPGSGGSQETQYFGPGTRLLVL.

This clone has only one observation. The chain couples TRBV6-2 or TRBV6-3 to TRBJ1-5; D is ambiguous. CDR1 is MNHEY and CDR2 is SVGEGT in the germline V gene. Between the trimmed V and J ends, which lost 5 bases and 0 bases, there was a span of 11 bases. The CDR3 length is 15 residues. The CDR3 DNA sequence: TGTGCCAGCAGTCGACTCCTTAATAGCAATCAGCCCCAGCATTTT. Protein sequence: CASSRLLNSNQPQHF.

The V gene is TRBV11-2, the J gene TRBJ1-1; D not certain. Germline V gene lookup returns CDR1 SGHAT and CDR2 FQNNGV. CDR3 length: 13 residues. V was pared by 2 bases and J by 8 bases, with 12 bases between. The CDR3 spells CASSLTGNHEAFF. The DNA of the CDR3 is TGTGCCAGCAGCTTAACGGGGAACCACGAAGCTTTCTTT.